Below, 14 T cell receptor beta chains from the same sample are listed, as sequenced in a study of pediatric ulcerative colitis (dated by TCRdb to between 2018 and 2021). Library creation used the immunoSEQ multiplex PCR assay. Sourced from immuneACCESS, this table was stored by TCRdb with only in-frame sequences that have V and J called. A share of the clones is absent; for the studies checked, an unresolved V gene accounts for under half, and the remainder has no known explanation. For this sample there are roughly 14,000 clones; 75% to 90% appear just once. More than 0.85% of the sample is in the top ten clones. The sequenced sample consisted of blood. These receptors were obtained from a boy between 5 and 17 years old with moderate ulcerative colitis.

This rearrangement joins TRBV5-1 to TRBJ2-3, with 7 nucleotides matching TRBD2. This CDR3 has 13 amino acids. Germline CDR1 reads SGHRS; CDR2 reads YFSETQ. J lost 4 bases, V lost 4 bases, and 3 bases had no gene match. The CDR3 DNA is TGCGCCAGCAGCCAACTAGCGTCAGATACGCAGTATTTT. This sequence encodes CASSQLASDTQYF. Looking up the rest from reference TRBV5-1 and TRBJ2-3 gives the full variable domain: KAGVTQTPRYLIKTRGQQVTLSCSPISGHRSVSWYQQTPGQGLQFLFEYFSETQRNKGNFPGRFSGRQFSNSRSEMNVSTLELGDSALYLCASSQLASDTQYFGPGTRLTVL.

The chain has TRBV5-6 and TRBJ2-4; either TRBD1 or TRBD2 may fit D (5 bases each). The V and J ends lost 0 bases and 2 bases respectively, with 18 bases between them. This CDR3 has 18 amino acids. CDR1 is SGHDT and CDR2 is YYEEEE in the germline V gene. CDR3 coding DNA: TGTGCCAGCAGCTTGGGTTCTACGGGGCTTCTAACCAAAAACATTCAGTACTTC. This sequence encodes CASSLGSTGLLTKNIQYF.

This clone was counted only a few times. The chain has TRBV27 and TRBJ2-7; D may correspond to TRBD1 or TRBD2 (5 bases each). V was trimmed by 5 bases and J by 2 bases, leaving 16 bases between them. The CDR3 has 15 amino acids. Germline CDR1 MNHEY, CDR2 SMNVEV (reference sequence). CDR3 protein: CASSGTGATTYEQYF. The CDR3 DNA is TGTGCCAGCAGTGGCACAGGAGCGACTACCTACGAGCAGTACTTC.

J is TRBJ2-2 and V is TRBV30; 9 nucleotides align to TRBD1. The CDR3 is made up of 16 amino acids. Germline lookup yields CDR1 GTSNPN and CDR2 SVGIG (reference sequence). The J segment lost 7 bases and the V segment lost 3 bases, leaving 12 bases of the junction unmatched. CDR3 amino acids: CAWSPSGTGIDGELFF. CDR3 DNA sequence: TGTGCCTGGAGCCCCTCCGGGACAGGGATCGACGGGGAGCTGTTTTTT.

This clone was seen only once. In DNA, the CDR3 is TGTGCCTGGAGTATTTTGATGGGGGAGCTGTTTTTT. Its protein is CAWSILMGELFF. The gene calls are TRBV30 and TRBJ2-2; no firm D call. The CDR3 extends over 12 amino acids. V was pared by 2 bases and J by 8 bases, with 9 bases between. The germline V gene encodes CDR1 GTSNPN and CDR2 SVGIG (reference sequence). Full variable domain (remainder filled in from reference TRBV30 and TRBJ2-2): SQTIHQWPATLVQPVGSPLSLECTVEGTSNPNLYWYRQAAGRGLQLLFYSVGIGQISSEVPQNLSASRPQDRQFILSSKKLLLSDSGFYLCAWSILMGELFFGEGSRLTVL.

The chain carries TRBV4-2 and TRBJ1-5, with 7 bases matching TRBD1. The trim removed 6 bases at V and 4 bases at J, leaving 12 bases unmatched. Germline V gene lookup returns CDR1 LGHNA and CDR2 YNFKEQ. The CDR3 is 16 residues long. The CDR3 DNA reads TGTGCCAGCAGAAGGGCCACAGGGGAGATAAATCAGCCCCAGCATTTT. This sequence encodes CASRRATGEINQPQHF.

V usage is TRBV7-2 and J usage is TRBJ2-7; no firm D call. The CDR3 sequence is 16 residues long. The V end lost 3 bases, the J end lost 2 bases, and 17 bases lay between the germline ends. Germline V gene sequence: CDR1 SGHTA, CDR2 FQGNSA. The CDR3 spells CASSLELKTPTYEQYF. CDR3 coding DNA: TGTGCCAGCAGCTTGGAATTGAAAACACCGACCTACGAGCAGTACTTC.

V and J are TRBV4-1 and TRBJ1-1; tentatively, D is TRBD1 (6 bases). V dropped 3 bases and J dropped 3 bases, with 14 bases sitting between them. In germline, CDR1 is MGHRA, CDR2 YSYEKL. The CDR3 has 15 amino acids. The CDR3 loop is CASSHAQGRDTEAFF. The CDR3 DNA reads as TGCGCCAGCAGCCACGCACAGGGCAGGGACACTGAAGCTTTCTTT.

The chain joins TRBV7-8 to TRBJ2-3, with 7 positions matching TRBD1. The CDR3 sequence is 15 residues long. Germline CDR1 and CDR2: SGHVS and FQNEAQ. V was clipped by 3 bases and J by 1 base; unmatched bases: 4. CDR3 DNA: TGTGCCAGCAGCTTCAGGGGGAGCGGCACAGATACGCAGTATTTT. Translating it yields CASSFRGSGTDTQYF.

The CDR3 reads CASSLGGGHGELFF. CDR3 bases: TGTGCCAGCAGCTTAGGGGGTGGACACGGGGAGCTGTTTTTT. V and J are TRBV11-2 and TRBJ2-2, with D possibly matching TRBD1 (5 bases). Germline CDR1 reads SGHAT; CDR2 reads FQNNGV. There are 14 residues in the CDR3. Trimming removed 1 base from V and 7 bases from J, with 10 bases in between.

This clone was observed once. V and J are TRBV5-8 and TRBJ1-2; 8 positions match TRBD1. The CDR3 sequence is 14 residues long. The V gene's germline CDR1 is SGHTS and CDR2 YDEGEE. Trimming took 2 bases from V and 11 from J; bases not matched to a gene: 11. The CDR3 here is CASSFDLGTGGYTF. CDR3 DNA sequence: TGTGCCAGCAGCTTTGATCTTGGGACAGGTGGTTACACCTTC.

This rearrangement joins TRBV7-9 to TRBJ1-3; TRBD1 is a possible D gene (5 bases). Trimming took off 5 bases at V and 2 bases at J, with 19 bases between the two ends. This CDR3 is built from 17 residues. Germline V lookup: CDR1 SEHNR, CDR2 FQNEAQ (reference sequence). The CDR3, as DNA: TGTGCCAGCAGCATTTTAGGGGAGGGTTCACCTGGAAACACCATATATTTT. Translating it yields CASSILGEGSPGNTIYF. The full variable domain, its missing parts supplied by reference TRBV7-9 and TRBJ1-3, is DTGVSQNPRHKITKRGQNVTFRCDPISEHNRLYWYRQTLGQGPEFLTYFQNEAQLEKSRLLSDRFSAERPKGSFSTLEIQRTEQGDSAMYLCASSILGEGSPGNTIYFGEGSWLTVV.

The CDR3 sequence is CSVGSGSTPNTEAFF. The CDR3 nucleotides are TGCAGCGTTGGATCCGGCTCGACCCCGAACACTGAAGCTTTCTTT. This chain joins TRBV29-1 and TRBJ1-1; no definite D call. Trimming removed 4 bases from V and 1 base from J, with 16 bases in between. The CDR3 has 15 amino acids. Per germline, CDR1 SQVTM and CDR2 ANQGSEA.

The chain combines TRBV2 with TRBJ1-2, with D unresolved. This CDR3 is 13 amino acids long. Germline values: CDR1 SNHLY, CDR2 FYNNEI. V gave up 5 bases and J gave up 4 bases, with 11 bases separating them. CDR3 protein: CASSPDNLYGYTF. As DNA, the CDR3 is TGTGCCAGCAGTCCAGACAACCTCTATGGCTACACCTTC.